This T cell receptor beta chain is drawn from a study of technical replicates of blood from a few donors (dated by TCRdb to the late 2010s). Trimming takes 7 bases from V and 0 bases from J, and the germline ends sit 13 bases apart. The CDR3, from cysteine to phenylalanine, totals 14 residues. The sequence is cut down to CDR3 DNA, 42 bases in frame from base 1. The germline V gene provides CDR1 SNHLY and CDR2 FYNNEI. Regarding this clone: Its antigen remains undetermined. No qualities accompany the bases; no much larger clone lies one base away.

The receptor library was made with the immunoSEQ multiplex PCR assay. Imported from immuneACCESS, the table was reduced by TCRdb to in-frame sequences with V and J called. These copies leave out some clones; in studies compared against another copy, an unresolved V gene accounts for under half, and the cause of the remainder is not known. This sample has roughly 50,000 clones in its table, and 90% to 95% of those were observed once. The top ten hold roughly 3.1% of the sample. The origin of this receptor is a human donor in good health. Some clones in this sample may be carry-over from other donors' samples. This chain is built from TRBV2 and TRBJ2-7; TRBD1 is a weak D gene call, 5 bases matching. The specimen sequenced was PBMCs. This receptor has the CDR3 CASIETANSYEQYF. The base sequence is TGTGCCAGCATCGAGACAGCAAACTCCTACGAGCAGTACTTC.